This TCR beta chain stems from a study of blood T cell repertoires in COVID-19. Study as a whole: There were acute and convalescent COVID-19 samples, and they came from the United States, Italy and Spain.

The data were produced by immunoSEQ multiplex PCR, yet TCRdb's version contains in-frame clones alone and is incomplete. The data show approximately 150,000 clones, with approximately 90% seen just once and approximately 4% held by the top ten. The ends were cut back, 8 bases at V and 9 bases at J, with 19 bases in the middle. Germline V lookup: CDR1 SNHLY, CDR2 FYNNEI. This CDR3 comprises 13 residues. The cohort comprised adults aged about 18 to 100 years residing in some 24 US areas. Within 2 weeks before study entry, exposed participants met a COVID-19 case. The receptor was isolated from a woman aged 35 to 49 who had been exposed to COVID-19. This chain connects TRBV2 to TRBJ2-5; D unresolved. Sequencing was done on a sample of PBMCs or T cells enriched from blood (not recorded which). This CDR3 reads CASESARIEAQYF. The CDR3 DNA is TGTGCCAGCGAAAGTGCCCGAATCGAGGCCCAGTACTTC.